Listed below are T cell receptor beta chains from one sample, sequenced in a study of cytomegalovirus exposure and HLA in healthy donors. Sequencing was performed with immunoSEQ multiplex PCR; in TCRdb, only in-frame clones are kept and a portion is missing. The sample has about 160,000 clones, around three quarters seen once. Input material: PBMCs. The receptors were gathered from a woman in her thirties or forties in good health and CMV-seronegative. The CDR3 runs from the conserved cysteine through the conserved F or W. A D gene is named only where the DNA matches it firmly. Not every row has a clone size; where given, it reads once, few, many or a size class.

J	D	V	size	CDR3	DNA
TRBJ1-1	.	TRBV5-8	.	CASSLRGTLNTEAFF	TGTGCCAGCAGCTTAAGGGGAACCCTGAACACTGAAGCTTTCTTT
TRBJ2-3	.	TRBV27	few	CASSSLGGVLTDTQYF	TGTGCCAGCAGTTCCCTAGGGGGAGTTCTCACAGATACGCAGTATTTT
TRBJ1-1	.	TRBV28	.	CASSLRQGNTEAFF	TGTGCCAGCAGTTTAAGGCAGGGGAACACTGAAGCTTTCTTT
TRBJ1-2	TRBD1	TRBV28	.	CASNPRDRFYGYTF	TGTGCCAGCAACCCGAGGGACAGGTTCTATGGCTACACCTTC
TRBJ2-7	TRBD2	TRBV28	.	CASRREGRSYEQYF	TGTGCCAGCAGGAGGGAGGGCCGTTCCTACGAGCAGTACTTC
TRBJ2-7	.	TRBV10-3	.	CATTRDYEQYF	TGTGCCACCACCAGGGACTACGAGCAGTACTTC
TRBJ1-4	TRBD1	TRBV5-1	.	CASSTGTGDEKLFF	TGCGCCAGCAGCACCGGGACAGGGGATGAAAAACTGTTTTTT
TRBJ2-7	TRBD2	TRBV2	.	CASSPTSGRSYEQYF	TGTGCCAGCAGCCCCACTAGCGGGAGGAGCTACGAGCAGTACTTC
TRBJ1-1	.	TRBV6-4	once	CASSKTGNTEAFF	TGTGCCAGCAGCAAGACAGGGAACACTGAAGCTTTCTTT
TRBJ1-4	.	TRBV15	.	CAASRQATNEKLFF	TGTGCCGCCAGCAGACAGGCCACTAATGAAAAACTGTTTTTT
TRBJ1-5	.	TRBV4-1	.	CASSQDRGNQPQHF	TGCGCCAGCAGCCAAGACAGGGGAAATCAGCCCCAGCATTTT
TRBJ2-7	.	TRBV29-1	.	CSVKRNTYEQYF	TGCAGCGTAAAGCGGAATACCTACGAGCAGTACTTC
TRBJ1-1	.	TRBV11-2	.	CASSLLTYTEAFF	TGTGCCAGCAGCCTGCTTACATACACTGAAGCTTTCTTT
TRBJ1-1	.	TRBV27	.	CASNRASGNTEAFF	TGTGCCAGCAACAGGGCCTCGGGGAACACTGAAGCTTTCTTT
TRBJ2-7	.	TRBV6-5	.	CASSYSFSDTYEQYF	TGTGCCAGCAGTTACTCCTTCAGCGATACATACGAGCAGTACTTC
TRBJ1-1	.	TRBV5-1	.	CASSVGGGFMNTEAFF	TGCGCCAGCAGCGTAGGGGGGGGATTCATGAACACTGAAGCTTTCTTT
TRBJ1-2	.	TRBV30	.	CAWSGGDYGYTF	TGTGCCTGGAGTGGGGGGGACTATGGCTACACCTTC
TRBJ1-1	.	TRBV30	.	CAWSPPGWAAEAFF	TGTGCCTGGAGTCCTCCTGGGTGGGCTGCTGAAGCTTTCTTT
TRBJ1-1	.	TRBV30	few	CAWSDSRDTEAFF	TGTGCCTGGAGTGATAGCAGGGACACTGAAGCTTTCTTT
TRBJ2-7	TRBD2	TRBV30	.	CAWSRGLAGGRGEQYF	TGTGCCTGGAGCCGGGGACTAGCGGGAGGCCGAGGCGAGCAGTACTTC
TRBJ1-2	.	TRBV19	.	CASSIFGSGGYGYTF	TGTGCCAGTAGTATATTCGGGTCAGGAGGCTATGGCTACACCTTC
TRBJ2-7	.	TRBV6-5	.	CASSRDRDFSYEQYF	TGTGCCAGCAGTCGCGACAGGGACTTCTCCTACGAGCAGTACTTC
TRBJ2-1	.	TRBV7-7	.	CASSGGHGSYNEQFF	TGTGCTAGCAGTGGAGGGCATGGCTCCTACAATGAGCAGTTCTTC
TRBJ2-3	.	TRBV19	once	CASSIRGTQYF	TGTGCCAGTAGTATTCGGGGAACGCAGTATTTT
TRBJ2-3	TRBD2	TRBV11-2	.	CASSLRGLAGATDTQYF	TGTGCCAGCAGCTTAAGGGGTCTGGCGGGAGCCACAGATACGCAGTATTTT
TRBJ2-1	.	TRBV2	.	CASSPRQSSYNEQFF	TGTGCCAGCAGCCCGCGGCAGAGCTCCTACAATGAGCAGTTCTTC
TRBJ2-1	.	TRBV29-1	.	CSGWTLRGRNEQFF	TGCAGCGGGTGGACTTTGCGTGGACGCAATGAGCAGTTCTTC
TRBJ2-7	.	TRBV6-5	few	CASSPDSTYEQYF	TGTGCCAGCAGCCCGGACTCCACGTACGAGCAGTACTTC
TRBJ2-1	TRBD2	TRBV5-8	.	CASSFGLAGRNEQFF	TGTGCCAGCAGCTTCGGACTAGCGGGAAGAAATGAGCAGTTCTTC
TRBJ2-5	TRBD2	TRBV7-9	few	CASSSGEGWTQYF	TGTGCCAGCAGCTCGGGGGAGGGGTGGACCCAGTACTTC
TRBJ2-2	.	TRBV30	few	CAWSRDAGELFF	TGTGCCTGGAGTCGGGATGCCGGGGAGCTGTTTTTT
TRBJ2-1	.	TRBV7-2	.	CASSFSYEQFF	TGTGCCAGCAGCTTCAGTTATGAGCAGTTCTTC
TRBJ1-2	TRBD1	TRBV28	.	CASSLSVGTGRGRRGYTF	TGTGCCAGCAGTTTATCGGTGGGGACAGGGAGAGGGAGACGAGGCTACACCTTC
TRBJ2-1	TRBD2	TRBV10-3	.	CAISSMTSGSEDEQFF	TGTGCCATCAGTTCGATGACTAGCGGGAGTGAGGATGAGCAGTTCTTC
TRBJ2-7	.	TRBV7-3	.	CASSPDRKGEQYF	TGTGCCAGCAGCCCTGACAGGAAGGGCGAGCAGTACTTC
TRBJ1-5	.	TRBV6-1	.	CASRMVELSNQPQHF	TGTGCCAGCAGGATGGTGGAGCTTAGCAATCAGCCCCAGCATTTT
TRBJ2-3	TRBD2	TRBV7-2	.	CASRSGIATDTQYF	TGTGCCAGCAGAAGCGGGATAGCTACAGATACGCAGTATTTT
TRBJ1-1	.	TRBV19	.	CASDQGVEAFF	TGTGCCAGTGACCAAGGGGTTGAAGCTTTCTTT
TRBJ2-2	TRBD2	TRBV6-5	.	CASSYFVGGPGGELFF	TGTGCCAGCAGTTATTTCGTGGGAGGGCCCGGCGGGGAGCTGTTTTTT
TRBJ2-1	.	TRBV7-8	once	CASSLVEVGSYNEQFF	TGTGCCAGCAGCTTAGTAGAGGTGGGCTCCTACAATGAGCAGTTCTTC
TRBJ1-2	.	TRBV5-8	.	CASSPTGEYGYTF	TGTGCCAGCAGCCCCACTGGAGAGTATGGCTACACCTTC
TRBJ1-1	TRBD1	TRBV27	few	CASSLIMGDRVDTEAFF	TGTGCCAGCAGTTTAATTATGGGGGACAGGGTGGACACTGAAGCTTTCTTT
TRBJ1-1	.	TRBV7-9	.	CASSLQLLNTEAFF	TGTGCCAGCAGCTTACAGTTATTGAACACTGAAGCTTTCTTT
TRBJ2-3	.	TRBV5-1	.	CASSFVAGLSSTDTQYF	TGCGCCAGCAGCTTCGTGGCAGGGCTCTCTAGCACAGATACGCAGTATTTT
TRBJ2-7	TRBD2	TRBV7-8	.	CASSLGGLAGTYEQYF	TGTGCCAGCAGCTTAGGAGGACTAGCGGGGACCTACGAGCAGTACTTC
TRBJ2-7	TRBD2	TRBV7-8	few	CASRPRLAGPLYEQYF	TGTGCCAGCAGACCAAGACTAGCGGGGCCCCTCTACGAGCAGTACTTC
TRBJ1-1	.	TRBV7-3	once	CASSPTANTEAFF	TGTGCCAGCAGTCCGACAGCTAACACTGAAGCTTTCTTT
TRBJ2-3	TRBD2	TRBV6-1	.	CATRGGGPTDTQYF	TGTGCCACGCGGGGGGGTGGGCCCACAGATACGCAGTATTTT
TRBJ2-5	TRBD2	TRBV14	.	CASGETSAAETQYF	TGTGCCAGCGGAGAGACTAGCGCGGCAGAGACCCAGTACTTC
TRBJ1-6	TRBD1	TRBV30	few	CASDRVGSPLHF	TGTGCCTCGGACAGGGTCGGTTCACCCCTCCACTTT